These 23 T cell receptor beta chains share one sample of origin, sequenced in a study of shared T cell receptors in the human thymus. Assay: immunoSEQ multiplex PCR; the TCRdb copy retains only in-frame clones and omits some. Of hundreds of thousands of clones listed, roughly 90% are singletons. These sequences were also reported in another study, on human thymus T cells.

The sequenced material came from thymocytes. These receptors all come from a boy under three years old with a congenital heart defect.

The rearrangement links TRBV2 to TRBJ2-4; D is unresolved. Germline assignment: CDR1 SNHLY and CDR2 FYNNEI. The CDR3 runs 14 residues. Trimming stripped 8 bases from V and 1 base from J, with 12 bases between. The CDR3: CASSMGVAKNIQYF. CDR3 nucleotide sequence: TGTGCCAGCTCCATGGGCGTGGCCAAAAACATTCAGTACTTC.

The chain has TRBV5-4 and TRBJ2-5; 16 bases fit TRBD2. There are 16 residues in the CDR3. CDR1 SGHNT and CDR2 YYREEE come from the germline V gene (reference sequence). V was pared by 4 bases and J by 2 bases, with 2 bases of the junction left unmatched. The CDR3 loop is CASSPGLAGGQETQYF. In nucleotides, the CDR3 is TGTGCCAGCAGCCCGGGACTAGCGGGAGGGCAAGAGACCCAGTACTTC.

The chain joins TRBV29-1 to TRBJ2-4; D might be TRBD1 (6 bases). Germline values: CDR1 SQVTM, CDR2 ANQGSEA. The CDR3 runs to 15 residues. The germline V and J ends were trimmed by 4 bases and 1 base, with 14 bases remaining between them. This chain's CDR3 is CSVVEDSWAKNIQYF. CDR3 nucleotide sequence: TGCAGCGTTGTTGAGGACAGTTGGGCCAAAAACATTCAGTACTTC. Full variable domain (remainder filled in from reference TRBV29-1 and TRBJ2-4): SAVISQKPSRDICQRGTSLTIQCQVDSQVTMMFWYRQQPGQSLTLIATANQGSEATYESGFVIDKFPISRPNLTFSTLTVSNMSPEDSSIYLCSVVEDSWAKNIQYFGAGTRLSVL.

The chain employs TRBV27 and TRBJ2-6; D gene uncertain. The CDR3 has 14 residues. The V and J ends lost 5 bases and 1 base respectively, with 6 bases between them. Germline values: CDR1 MNHEY, CDR2 SMNVEV (reference sequence). The CDR3: CASSRRSGANVLTF. As DNA, the CDR3 is TGTGCCAGCAGTCGGCGGTCTGGGGCCAACGTCCTGACTTTC.

The chain recombines TRBV29-1 with TRBJ1-1, with TRBD1 matching 8 bases. In germline, CDR1 is SQVTM, CDR2 ANQGSEA. This CDR3 spans 19 amino acids. The V and J ends lost 1 base and 3 bases, in that order; junction bases with no gene match: 19. CDR3 region: CSVEGQGMNTEASYTEAFF. In DNA, the CDR3 is TGCAGCGTTGAAGGACAGGGGATGAACACTGAAGCTTCTTACACTGAAGCTTTCTTT.

This clone appeared a single time. The CDR3 sequence: CASSFLAGESYEQYF. CDR3 DNA sequence: TGTGCCAGCAGCTTTCTAGCGGGAGAGTCCTACGAGCAGTACTTC. The V gene is TRBV11-2, the J gene TRBJ2-7, with TRBD2 matching over 10 bases. Germline values: CDR1 SGHAT, CDR2 FQNNGV. This CDR3 has 15 residues. V lost 3 bases, J lost 1 base, and 3 bases stayed unmatched.

V is TRBV6-5 and J is TRBJ2-7; 7 bases map to TRBD1. V lost 4 bases, J lost 5 bases, and 8 bases stayed unmatched. Looked up from germline, CDR1 is MNHEY and CDR2 is SVGAGI. There are 14 residues in the CDR3. Here the CDR3 DNA reads TGTGCCAGCAGTTCCCCAGGACAGGTTCACGAGCAGTACTTC. Translating it yields CASSSPGQVHEQYF.

CDR3 protein: CASSLPLGPPRSEQFF. DNA of the CDR3: TGTGCCAGCAGCTTACCTCTCGGTCCTCCGAGGAGTGAGCAGTTCTTC. The chain is built from TRBV7-2 and TRBJ2-1, with D uncertain. V was shortened by 2 bases and J by 9 bases, with 20 bases between the two germline ends. The CDR3 has 16 residues. Germline values: CDR1 SGHTA, CDR2 FQGNSA. The full variable domain, with the rest looked up from reference TRBV7-2 and TRBJ2-1, is GAGVSQSPSNKVTEKGKDVELRCDPISGHTALYWYRQSLGQGLEFLIYFQGNSAPDKSGLPSDRFSAERTGGSVSTLTIQRTQQEDSAVYLCASSLPLGPPRSEQFFGPGTRLTVL.

This chain connects TRBV29-1 to TRBJ2-7, with a tentative D call TRBD2 (6 bases). Germline assignment: CDR1 SQVTM and CDR2 ANQGSEA. The CDR3 is 15 amino acids. V gave up 7 bases and J gave up 3 bases, with 22 bases separating them. The CDR3 DNA follows: TGCAGCGCCACCGGGACTGGCCCGCGAATCTACGAGCAGTACTTC. Amino acid sequence: CSATGTGPRIYEQYF.

V and J are TRBV28 and TRBJ2-7; D possibly corresponds to TRBD1 (5 bases). V lost 5 bases and J 3 bases, leaving 8 bases between the germline ends. The CDR3 consists of 12 residues. Germline-derived CDR1 and CDR2 are MDHEN and SYDVKM. The CDR3 sequence is CASSHQGYEQYF. CDR3 bases: TGTGCCAGCAGTCACCAGGGCTACGAGCAGTACTTC.

V and J are TRBV4-3 and TRBJ2-1; 10 nucleotides align to TRBD1. The germline V gene has CDR1 LGHNA and CDR2 YSLEER. CDR3 length: 16 residues. The trim removed 3 bases at V and 6 bases at J, leaving 8 bases unmatched. The CDR3 DNA sequence: TGCGCCAGCAGCCACCACGCGGGACAGGGGAGCAATGAGCAGTTCTTC. Its protein product is CASSHHAGQGSNEQFF.

This clone was detected only a few times. The chain is built from TRBV28 and TRBJ2-7, with a tentative D call TRBD2 (6 bases). The CDR3 totals 14 residues. Germline V gene lookup returns CDR1 MDHEN and CDR2 SYDVKM. V gave up 7 bases and J gave up 2 bases, with 15 bases separating them. The CDR3 sequence: CASTGTPPTYEQYF. CDR3 nucleotides: TGTGCCAGCACCGGGACTCCTCCCACCTACGAGCAGTACTTC.

J is TRBJ2-7 and V is TRBV2; D ambiguous. With 5 bases removed from V and 6 bases from J, the gap between germline ends came to 23 bases. CDR1 and CDR2 from the germline V gene are SNHLY and FYNNEI. The CDR3 totals 16 residues. The CDR3 reads CASSTPSVAHPREQYF. CDR3 coding DNA: TGTGCCAGCAGTACACCTTCCGTAGCCCACCCCCGCGAGCAGTACTTC.

This chain uses TRBV11-2 with TRBJ2-7, with D perhaps TRBD1 (6 bases). This CDR3 comprises 14 residues. Trimming took 0 bases from V and 3 from J, leaving 9 bases between them. Germline CDR1 and CDR2: SGHAT and FQNNGV. The CDR3 coding sequence is TGTGCCAGCAGCTTAGAAGCGACAGGCTACGAGCAGTACTTC. It encodes CASSLEATGYEQYF.

This clone has more than one count but fewer than ten. The rearrangement uses TRBV19 and TRBJ2-2; TRBD2 matches 9 bases. The CDR3 is 16 amino acids. V was clipped by 1 base and J by 7 bases; unmatched bases: 7. Germline lookup yields CDR1 LNHDA and CDR2 SQIVND (reference sequence). For the CDR3, the DNA is TGTGCCAGTAGTATAGTAACTAGCGGGTCGGGCGGGGAGCTGTTTTTT. Amino acids: CASSIVTSGSGGELFF.

The chain carries TRBV18 and TRBJ1-1, with TRBD1 as a possible D gene (6 bases). The germline gives CDR1 KGHSH, CDR2 LQKENI. The CDR3 has 12 amino acids. V was shortened by 4 bases and J by 10 bases, with 13 bases between the two germline ends. CDR3 loop: CASSQDSPIAFF. Here the CDR3 DNA reads TGTGCCAGCTCACAGGACAGCCCGATAGCTTTCTTT.

The V and J genes are TRBV7-2 and TRBJ2-7, with 16 bases matching TRBD2. CDR3 size: 18 residues. V dropped 4 bases and J dropped 5; count of bases not matched to a gene: 11. Germline V lookup: CDR1 SGHTA, CDR2 FQGNSA. CDR3 protein: CASSWGLAGGPIPDEQYF. The CDR3 bases are TGTGCCAGCAGCTGGGGACTAGCGGGAGGGCCTATCCCCGACGAGCAGTACTTC.

The chain recombines TRBV5-1 with TRBJ1-2; a possible D gene is TRBD1 (5 bases). V lost 4 bases and J lost 8, with 15 bases in between. The CDR3 length is 13 residues. CDR1 is SGHRS, CDR2 YFSETQ, per germline. DNA for the CDR3: TGCGCCAGCAGCGTTTTTGGGGGGGAAGGCTACACCTTC. It yields the protein CASSVFGGEGYTF.

The J gene is TRBJ2-3, the V gene TRBV27; 10 bases line up with TRBD2. The CDR3 length is 15 residues. Germline V lookup: CDR1 MNHEY, CDR2 SMNVEV (reference sequence). V lost 7 bases and J lost 4; bases outside the gene matches: 8. CDR3 nucleotide sequence: TGTGCCAGCACTAGGCTAGCGGGAGCGGCAGATACGCAGTATTTT. Protein product: CASTRLAGAADTQYF.

This chain connects TRBV19 to TRBJ2-3; the match to TRBD1 covers 7 bases. There are 15 residues in the CDR3. J lost 5 bases, V lost 7 bases, and 12 bases had no gene match. Germline V CDR1 and CDR2: LNHDA, SQIVND (reference sequence). CDR3 residues: CASTARGSPGDTQYF. The CDR3 bases are TGTGCCAGTACAGCCAGGGGGTCACCAGGAGATACGCAGTATTTT.

The CDR3 DNA follows: TGTGCCAGCAGCTTACAGCGTCTCACAGATACGCAGTATTTT. It yields the protein CASSLQRLTDTQYF. This chain links TRBV7-8 with TRBJ2-3; D remains ambiguous. Between the trimmed V and J ends, which lost 2 bases and 2 bases, there was a span of 8 bases. Looked up from germline, CDR1 is SGHVS and CDR2 is FQNEAQ. The CDR3 length is 14 residues.

The count of this clone is one. The CDR3 is CASSAPGLAGDTGELFF. The CDR3 DNA is TGTGCCAGCAGCGCTCCGGGACTAGCGGGAGACACCGGGGAGCTGTTTTTT. The chain links TRBV5-4 to TRBJ2-2; 14 bases are shared with TRBD2. The CDR3 covers 17 residues. CDR1 is SGHNT, CDR2 YYREEE, per germline (reference sequence). J gave up 3 bases and V 4 bases, and 5 bases lay outside the gene matches.

The chain has TRBV5-1 and TRBJ2-7; a weak D match, TRBD1 (6 bases). Germline CDR1 is SGHRS and CDR2 is YFSETQ. Trimming cost V 4 bases and J 2 bases, with 19 bases left between them. CDR3 length equals 16 residues. Here the CDR3 DNA reads TGCGCCAGCAGCCTGCACAAAAAGGGGGACCCCTACGAGCAGTACTTC. Translation: CASSLHKKGDPYEQYF.